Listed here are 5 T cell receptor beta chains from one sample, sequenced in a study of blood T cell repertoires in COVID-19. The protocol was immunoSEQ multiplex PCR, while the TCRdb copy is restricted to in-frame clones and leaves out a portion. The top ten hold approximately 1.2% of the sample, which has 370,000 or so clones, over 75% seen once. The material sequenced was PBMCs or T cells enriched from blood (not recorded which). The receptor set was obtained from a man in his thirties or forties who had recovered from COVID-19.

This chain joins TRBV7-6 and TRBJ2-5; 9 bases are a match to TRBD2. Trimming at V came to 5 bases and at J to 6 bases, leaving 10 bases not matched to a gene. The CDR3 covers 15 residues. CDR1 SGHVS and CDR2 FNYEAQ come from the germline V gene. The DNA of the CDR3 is TGTGCCAGCAGCCCACTAGAAAGCGGGGGGAAGACCCAGTACTTC. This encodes CASSPLESGGKTQYF.

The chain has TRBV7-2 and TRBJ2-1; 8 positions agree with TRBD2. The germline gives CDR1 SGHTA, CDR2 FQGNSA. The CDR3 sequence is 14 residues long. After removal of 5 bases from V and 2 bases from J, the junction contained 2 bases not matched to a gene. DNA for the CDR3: TGTGCCAGCAGCCCCGGGGGGGCCTACAATGAGCAGTTCTTC. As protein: CASSPGGAYNEQFF. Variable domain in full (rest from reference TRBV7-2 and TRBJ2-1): GAGVSQSPSNKVTEKGKDVELRCDPISGHTALYWYRQSLGQGLEFLIYFQGNSAPDKSGLPSDRFSAERTGGSVSTLTIQRTQQEDSAVYLCASSPGGAYNEQFFGPGTRLTVL.

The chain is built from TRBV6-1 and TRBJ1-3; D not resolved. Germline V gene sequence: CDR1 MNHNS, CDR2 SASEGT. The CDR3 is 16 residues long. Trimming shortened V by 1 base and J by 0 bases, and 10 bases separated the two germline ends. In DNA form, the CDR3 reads TGTGCCAGCAGTGAAGGCATACGGGGCTCTGGAAACACCATATATTTT. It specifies CASSEGIRGSGNTIYF.

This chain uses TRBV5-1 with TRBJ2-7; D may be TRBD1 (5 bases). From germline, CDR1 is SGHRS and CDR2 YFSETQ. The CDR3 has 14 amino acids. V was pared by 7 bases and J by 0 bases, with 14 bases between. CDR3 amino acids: CASARVDSSYEQYF. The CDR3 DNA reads TGCGCCAGCGCCAGGGTCGACAGCTCCTACGAGCAGTACTTC.

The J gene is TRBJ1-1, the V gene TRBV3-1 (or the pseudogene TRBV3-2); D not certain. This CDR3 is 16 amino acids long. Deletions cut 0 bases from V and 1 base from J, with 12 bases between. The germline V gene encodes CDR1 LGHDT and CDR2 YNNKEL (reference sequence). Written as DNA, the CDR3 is TGTGCCAGCAGCCAAGATCGCGGCCGGCGGAACACTGAAGCTTTCTTT. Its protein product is CASSQDRGRRNTEAFF.